The clone carrying this T cell receptor beta chain was detected a few times. Antigen: not known. Researchers tagged individual cDNA molecules with unique molecular identifiers. TCRdb ran MiXCR on the 5' RACE reads and lists one entry per CDR3 protein. The sample yields fewer than 80,000 distinct CDR3 sequences, approximately 8.8% seen once. The sample is drawn from a study of early T cells in non-severe SARS-CoV-2 infection. Whole-study context: Unsorted whole blood bulk RNA was sequenced, with unpaired chains. Study-level findings and limits: Database matching using VDJdb favored anti-spike CD8 responses, with private and CD4 specificities left missing.

Germline CDR1 is MNHEY and CDR2 is SMNVEV (reference sequence). Between the trimmed V and J ends, which lost 6 bases and 5 bases, there was a span of 16 bases. This CDR3 has 14 amino acids. V usage is TRBV27 and J usage is TRBJ1-1, with D uncertain. The sample in question was whole blood, obtained at baseline. The TCR was taken from an adult who was a healthcare worker with PCR-confirmed SARS-CoV-2 infection or an uninfected control (not recorded which). The CDR3 reads CASRRAPGETEAFF. The CDR3 nucleotides read TGTGCCAGCAGACGGGCCCCCGGAGAAACTGAAGCTTTCTTT.